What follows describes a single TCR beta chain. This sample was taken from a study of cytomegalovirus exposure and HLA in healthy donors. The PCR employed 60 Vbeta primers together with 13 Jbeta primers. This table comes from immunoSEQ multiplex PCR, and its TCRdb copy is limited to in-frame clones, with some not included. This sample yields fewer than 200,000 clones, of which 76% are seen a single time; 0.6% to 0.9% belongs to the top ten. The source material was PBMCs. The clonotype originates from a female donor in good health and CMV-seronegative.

CDR3 protein: CASSLADEQYF. Written as DNA, the CDR3 is TGTGCCAGCAGCTTAGCCGACGAGCAGTACTTC. The chain carries TRBV5-6 and TRBJ2-7; D gene ambiguous. This CDR3 has 11 residues. V was pared by 2 bases and J by 5 bases, with 5 bases between. CDR1 is SGHDT, CDR2 YYEEEE, per germline. The variable domain in full, with the rest retrieved from reference TRBV5-6 and TRBJ2-7, is DAGVTQSPTHLIKTRGQQVTLRCSPKSGHDTVSWYQQALGQGPQFIFQYYEEEERQRGNFPDRFSGHQFPNYSSELNVNALLLGDSALYLCASSLADEQYFGPGTRLTVT.